Described below is a single TCR beta chain sequence and its context. The antigen remains unidentified. Quantitative 5'-RACE with molecular barcodes produced the TCR beta libraries. MiXCR, applied by TCRdb to the 5' RACE reads, yields one record per CDR3 protein. The data hold more than 200,000 distinct CDR3 sequences, with under 30% observed a single time. This sample was taken from a study of CD8 T cells in ankylosing spondylitis. General study results and limits: Ankylosing spondylitis blood appeared to carry a characteristic TCR beta motif of several highly homologous variants.

This TCR was recovered from a male donor with ankylosing spondylitis or in good health (not recorded which). Sequenced material: blood, either unsorted or a sorted T cell fraction (not recorded which).

The CDR3 region has the DNA TGTGCCAGCAGCGCGGGACAGAACAATGAGCAGTTCTTC. Translating gives CASSAGQNNEQFF. The rearrangement joins TRBV7-7 to TRBJ2-1; weak D call: TRBD1 (7 bases). This CDR3 spans 13 amino acids. Trimming stripped 5 bases from V and 5 bases from J, with 10 bases between. The V gene's germline CDR1 is SSHAT and CDR2 FNYEAQ (reference sequence).